This T cell receptor beta chain was documented in a study of blood T cell repertoires in COVID-19. Background on the study: The United States, Italy and Spain were the sources of the acute and convalescent COVID-19 samples. Sources were T cells, B-cell-depleted T cells, or PBMCs; the material itself was cDNA or gDNA.

Germline V gene lookup returns CDR1 MNHEY and CDR2 SMNVEV (reference sequence). This CDR3 has 20 residues. V shed 4 bases and J 5 bases; nucleotides not matched to a gene: 21. Under the authors' procedure: By means of reference gene primer amplification, nucleated cell counts were estimated. Profiled with immunoSEQ multiplex PCR; TCRdb holds only in-frame clones, not every one. That table supplies the V and J calls and clone size; D and trimming were determined from the DNA. The sample gives around 190,000 clones, about 84% of which show up once; about 5.6% is in the top ten. What was sequenced was PBMCs or T cells enriched from blood (not recorded which). This chain links TRBV27 with TRBJ2-2; 8 bases map to TRBD2. This receptor was identified in a man between 40 and 49 years old with acute COVID-19. The CDR3 region is CASSSTGKVLRSGRTGELFF. Written as DNA, the CDR3 is TGTGCCAGCAGTTCCACAGGGAAGGTACTACGGAGCGGGAGAACCGGGGAGCTGTTTTTT.